The 12 T cell receptor beta chains in this list originate from one sample, sequenced in a study of blood T cell repertoires in COVID-19 (dated by TCRdb to the early 2020s). Receptor libraries were prepared by the immunoSEQ multiplex PCR assay. Held by TCRdb, this immuneACCESS table contains in-frame sequences only and omits some clones. Under half of the omission traces to an unresolved V gene where checked; the cause of the rest is unknown. A total of 150,000 to 200,000 clones appear in this sample, around 83% of them only once. The ten top clones hold less than 20% of the sample. The sample consisted of peripheral blood. These receptors were collected from a woman in her seventies who had recovered from COVID-19.

The CDR3 DNA is TGTGCCAGCAGCCCCGGGGAGGGGTACACCGGGGAGCTGTTTTTT. Translated, it gives CASSPGEGYTGELFF. The V and J genes are TRBV28 and TRBJ2-2, with 7 bases lining up with TRBD2. This CDR3 comprises 15 residues. After removal of 6 bases from V and 3 bases from J, the junction contained 7 bases not matched to a gene. Germline loops: CDR1 MDHEN, CDR2 SYDVKM.

The chain couples TRBV30 to TRBJ1-2; 9 bases match TRBD1. Germline assignment: CDR1 GTSNPN and CDR2 SVGIG (reference sequence). The V gene end was trimmed by 4 bases and the J gene end by 2 bases; junction bases not matched to a gene: 11. CDR3 length: 16 amino acids. The CDR3, as DNA: TGTGCCTGGACCCTCCGGGGACAGGGAATCAACTATGGCTACACCTTC. Its translation: CAWTLRGQGINYGYTF.

This chain links TRBV7-2 with TRBJ1-5; 7 positions match TRBD1. V lost 4 bases and J lost 2; bases outside the gene matches: 2. The CDR3 has 14 amino acids. CDR1 and CDR2 from the germline V gene are SGHTA and FQGNSA. CDR3 residues: CASSSTGGNQPQHF. The DNA for the CDR3 is TGTGCCAGCAGCTCCACAGGGGGCAATCAGCCCCAGCATTTT.

The chain links TRBV19 to TRBJ2-1, with 7 bases identical to TRBD1. The V and J ends lost 1 base and 7 bases, in that order; junction bases with no gene match: 10. This CDR3 region has 16 residues. From germline, CDR1 is LNHDA and CDR2 SQIVND (reference sequence). CDR3 protein: CASSIGGQVFKNEQFF. Written as DNA, the CDR3 is TGTGCCAGTAGTATAGGTGGACAGGTCTTCAAGAATGAGCAGTTCTTC.

The genes are TRBV6-5 and TRBJ1-6; D may be TRBD1 (5 bases). Germline lookup yields CDR1 MNHEY and CDR2 SVGAGI. Trimming pared 6 bases from V and 8 bases from J, leaving 14 bases between. This CDR3 has 14 residues. The CDR3 region has the DNA TGTGCCAGCAGACAGGCAGGAAGGTATTCACCCCTCCACTTT. The encoded protein is CASRQAGRYSPLHF.

This clone appeared once. This rearrangement joins TRBV4-1 to TRBJ1-3, with 8 bases that match TRBD1. The CDR3 runs to 17 residues. V gave up 2 bases and J gave up 0 bases; unmatched junction bases: 6. Germline V lookup: CDR1 MGHRA, CDR2 YSYEKL. The CDR3 nucleotides read TGCGCCAGCAGCCAACCGGACAGGGCACTCTCTGGAAACACCATATATTTT. Protein: CASSQPDRALSGNTIYF.

The chain joins TRBV2 to TRBJ1-2; D ambiguous. V was shortened by 4 bases and J by 0 bases, with 15 bases between the two germline ends. This CDR3 is 16 amino acids long. Germline V gene data show CDR1 as SNHLY and CDR2 as FYNNEI. CDR3 loop: CASSGEATRANYGYTF. For the CDR3, the DNA is TGTGCCAGCAGTGGTGAAGCAACCCGGGCTAACTATGGCTACACCTTC.

The chain combines TRBV18 with TRBJ2-1; tentative D call: TRBD2 (5 bases). V was pared by 3 bases and J by 3 bases, with 15 bases between. CDR3 size: 16 residues. Germline values: CDR1 KGHSH, CDR2 LQKENI. The CDR3 DNA reads TGTGCCAGCTCACCCCTCGGGGTGAGGGACTACAATGAGCAGTTCTTC. Protein product: CASSPLGVRDYNEQFF.

J is TRBJ2-3 and V is TRBV2, with 10 nucleotides matching TRBD2. The CDR3 runs to 15 residues. Germline CDR1 SNHLY, CDR2 FYNNEI. V dropped 5 bases and J dropped 4; count of bases not matched to a gene: 6. The CDR3 is CASSRSGRAPDTQYF. The CDR3 DNA is TGTGCCAGCAGTAGAAGCGGGAGGGCCCCAGATACGCAGTATTTT.

The chain couples TRBV19 to TRBJ2-1; 8 bases are a match to TRBD1. The junction had 9 bases not matched to a gene; V was cut back by 4 bases and J by 10 bases. This CDR3 region has 14 residues. Germline V gene data show CDR1 as LNHDA and CDR2 as SQIVND (reference sequence). The CDR3 region has the DNA TGTGCCAGTAGTACCCGACAGGGGACCCCCGAGCAGTTCTTC. Residues: CASSTRQGTPEQFF.

The chain couples TRBV19 to TRBJ1-6, with 7 bases fitting TRBD1. There are 13 residues in the CDR3. Germline V gene sequence: CDR1 LNHDA, CDR2 SQIVND (reference sequence). V dropped 5 bases and J dropped 8; count of bases not matched to a gene: 3. Here the CDR3 DNA reads TGTGCCAGTAGTCGACAGGGTGATTCACCCCTCCACTTT. As protein: CASSRQGDSPLHF.

The chain couples TRBV9 to TRBJ1-2; 9 bases fit TRBD1. CDR1 is SGDLS, CDR2 YYNGEE, per germline. With V trimmed by 4 bases and J by 5 bases, 18 bases remained unmatched. This CDR3 region has 18 residues. The CDR3 sequence is CASSPQAGGTGLAYGYTF. CDR3 nucleotides: TGTGCCAGCAGCCCCCAAGCGGGGGGGACAGGGCTAGCGTATGGCTACACCTTC. Full variable domain (outside the CDR3, taken from reference TRBV9 and TRBJ1-2): DSGVTQTPKHLITATGQRVTLRCSPRSGDLSVYWYQQSLDQGLQFLIQYYNGEERAKGNILERFSAQQFPDLHSELNLSSLELGDSALYFCASSPQAGGTGLAYGYTFGSGTRLTVV.